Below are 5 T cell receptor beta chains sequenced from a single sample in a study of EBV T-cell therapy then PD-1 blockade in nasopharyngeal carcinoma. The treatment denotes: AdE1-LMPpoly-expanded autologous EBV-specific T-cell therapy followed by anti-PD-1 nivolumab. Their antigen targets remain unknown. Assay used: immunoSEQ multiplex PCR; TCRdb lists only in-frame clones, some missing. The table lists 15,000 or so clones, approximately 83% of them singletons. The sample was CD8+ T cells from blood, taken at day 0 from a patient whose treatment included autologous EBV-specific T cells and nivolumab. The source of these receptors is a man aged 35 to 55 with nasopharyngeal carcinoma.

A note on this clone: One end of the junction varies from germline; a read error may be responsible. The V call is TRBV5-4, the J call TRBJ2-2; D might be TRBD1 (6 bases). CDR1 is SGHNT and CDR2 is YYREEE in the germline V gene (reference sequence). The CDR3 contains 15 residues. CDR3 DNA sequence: TGTGCCAACAGCTTCGGACAGCATAACACCGGGGAGCTGTTTTTT. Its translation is CANSFGQHNTGELFF.

The CDR3 loop reads CAGGYGLEYSPLHF. CDR3 coding DNA: TGTGCCGGTGGGTACGGGTTAGAATATTCACCCCTCCACTTT. This chain links TRBV30 with TRBJ1-6; D gene ambiguous. The CDR3 is 14 amino acids. Between the trimmed V and J ends, which lost 8 bases and 8 bases, there was a span of 19 bases. The germline CDR1 and CDR2 sequences are GTSNPN and SVGIG (reference sequence).

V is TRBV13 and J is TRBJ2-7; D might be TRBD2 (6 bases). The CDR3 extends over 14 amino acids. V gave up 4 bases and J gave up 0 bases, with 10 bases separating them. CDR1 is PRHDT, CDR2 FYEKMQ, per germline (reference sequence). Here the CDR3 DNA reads TGTGCCAGCAGCTCGGGACTTAGCTCCTACGAGCAGTACTTC. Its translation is CASSSGLSSYEQYF.

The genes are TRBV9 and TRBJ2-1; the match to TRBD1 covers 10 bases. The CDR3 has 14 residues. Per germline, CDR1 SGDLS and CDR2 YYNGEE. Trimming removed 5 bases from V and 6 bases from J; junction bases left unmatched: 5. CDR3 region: CASRTGTGANEQFF. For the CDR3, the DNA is TGTGCCAGCAGAACCGGGACAGGGGCCAATGAGCAGTTCTTC.

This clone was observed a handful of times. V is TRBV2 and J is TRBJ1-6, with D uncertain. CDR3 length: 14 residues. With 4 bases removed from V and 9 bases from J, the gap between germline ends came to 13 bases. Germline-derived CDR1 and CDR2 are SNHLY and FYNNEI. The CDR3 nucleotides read TGTGCCAGCAGTGCTTGGGGTTTGGGTTCACCCCTCCACTTT. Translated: CASSAWGLGSPLHF.